This T cell receptor (beta chain) was sequenced during a study of PD-L1 blockade in urothelial cancer. Study summary: Blood gave a median approximately 150,000 T cells.

Every patient provided from 1 to 8 samples, collected pretreatment and on-treatment. This CDR3 is 14 amino acids long. Looked up from germline, CDR1 is SGHTA and CDR2 is FQGTGA. After removal of 2 bases from V and 3 bases from J, the junction contained 1 base not matched to a gene. TCRdb's copy holds only in-frame clones and misses some; the assay was immunoSEQ multiplex PCR. The sample contains more than 35,000 clones, 90% of which appear only once. This clonotype was sampled from a man between 65 and 80 years old with urothelial cancer. V usage is TRBV7-3 and J usage is TRBJ1-3; 7 nucleotides align to TRBD1. The sequencing used PBMCs, collected around atezolizumab (anti-PD-L1) treatment. The DNA for the CDR3 is TGTGCCAGCAGCTTAGGGACAGTTGGAAACACCATATATTTT. Translation gives CASSLGTVGNTIYF. Filled out from reference TRBV7-3 and TRBJ1-3, the complete variable domain reads GAGVSQTPSNKVTEKGKYVELRCDPISGHTALYWYRQSLGQGPEFLIYFQGTGAADDSGLPNDRFFAVRPEGSVSTLKIQRTERGDSAVYLCASSLGTVGNTIYFGEGSWLTVV.